This TCR beta chain originates from a study of T cell repertoires in cytomegalovirus infection. Study-wide background: The authors relied on CMV epitopes, both recently identified HLA-C-restricted and well-studied HLA-B-restricted. CMV infection and matching HLA type were both indicated by public TCR beta signatures. Study outcomes and limitations: Summed public TCR beta family frequency identified CMV carriers bearing the relevant HLA.

The sample holds one count of this clonotype. The antigen remains unidentified. Germline loops: CDR1 LNHDA, CDR2 SQIVND (reference sequence). V lost 7 bases, J lost 7 bases, and 11 bases lay in between. This CDR3 has 12 amino acids. TCRdb independently ran MiXCR on the reads; one entry per CDR3 protein. The sample contains roughly 920,000 distinct CDR3 sequences, 31% of which appear only once. The sample was cultured CD8+ T cells from PBMCs, taken from culture after CMV antigen stimulation. The rearrangement uses TRBV19 and TRBJ1-5; D uncertain. This receptor was obtained from a human donor in good health (CMV status not recorded). Some clones in this sample may be carry-over from other donors' samples. CDR3 nucleotides: TGTGCCAGTACCGCCCATGACCAGCCCCAGCATTTT. Its protein product is CASTAHDQPQHF. The full variable domain, its missing parts supplied by reference TRBV19 and TRBJ1-5, is DGGITQSPKYLFRKEGQNVTLSCEQNLNHDAMYWYRQDPGQGLRLIYYSQIVNDFQKGDIAEGYSVSREKKESFPLTVTSAQKNPTAFYLCASTAHDQPQHFGDGTRLSIL.